This is a list of T cell receptor beta chains from one sample in a study of blood T cell repertoires in COVID-19. The data were produced by immunoSEQ multiplex PCR, yet TCRdb's version contains in-frame clones alone and is incomplete. Of about 140,000 clones in the sample, roughly 84% were seen once. The material sequenced was PBMCs or T cells enriched from blood (not recorded which). Every receptor here comes from a man aged 40-49 years with acute COVID-19. Each CDR3 is given with its conserved first and last residue. D genes are given only for firm matches. Rows may omit the clone size; those that give it use once, few, many or a size class.

j_call clone_size d_call v_call cdr3_aa cdr3_nt
TRBJ2-3 NA NA TRBV3-1/TRBV3-2 CASSRTNPTDTQYF TGTGCCAGCAGTCGGACTAACCCCACAGATACGCAGTATTTT
TRBJ1-1 NA NA TRBV29-1 CSVARGGSGTEAFF TGCAGCGTCGCTCGAGGAGGGTCTGGGACTGAAGCTTTCTTT
TRBJ2-7 NA TRBD1 TRBV7-6 CASSNGQGATYEQYF TGTGCCAGCAGCAACGGACAGGGAGCGACCTACGAGCAGTACTTC
TRBJ1-1 few NA TRBV4-1 CASTGGGIEAFF TGCGCCAGCACCGGGGGGGGAATTGAGGCTTTCTTT
TRBJ1-1 few TRBD1 TRBV7-2 CASTPPSRGLNTEAFF TGTGCCAGCACCCCCCCAAGTAGGGGGCTGAACACTGAAGCTTTCTTT
TRBJ2-2 NA TRBD2 TRBV15 CATSRGGSGGYLTGELFF TGTGCCACCAGCAGAGGGGGTAGCGGGGGTTACCTCACCGGGGAGCTGTTTTTT
TRBJ2-3 NA NA TRBV4-3 CASSLSVGGEGTDTQYF TGCGCCAGCAGCCTTTCTGTTGGCGGAGAGGGCACAGATACGCAGTATTTT
TRBJ1-1 NA TRBD1 TRBV4-3 CASSQMTGGRTEAFF TGCGCCAGCAGCCAAATGACAGGGGGCCGCACTGAAGCTTTCTTT
TRBJ2-3 NA NA TRBV7-6 CASSWDSLWGTDTQYF TGTGCCAGCAGCTGGGACTCTTTATGGGGCACAGATACGCAGTATTTT
TRBJ2-2 NA TRBD1 TRBV7-9 CASSAGPRDRSVGGELFF TGTGCCAGCAGCGCCGGGCCCCGGGACAGGTCCGTGGGCGGGGAGCTGTTTTTT
TRBJ2-5 NA TRBD1 TRBV6-5 CASRPRQGYETQYF TGTGCCAGCAGACCACGACAGGGTTACGAGACCCAGTACTTC
TRBJ2-2 NA NA TRBV11-2 CASSPSINTGELFF TGTGCCAGCAGCCCGAGTATTAACACCGGGGAGCTGTTTTTT
TRBJ1-2 NA TRBD1 TRBV7-6 CASSTSNRTGIYGYTF TGTGCCAGCAGCACCTCCAATCGGACAGGGATCTATGGCTACACCTTC
TRBJ2-4 once NA TRBV7-2 CASSLALSSAKNIQYF TGTGCCAGCAGCTTAGCCTTGAGTAGCGCTAAAAACATTCAGTACTTC
TRBJ1-3 NA NA TRBV4-1 CASSQQERRTGLLSGNTIYF TGCGCCAGCAGCCAACAGGAAAGACGCACCGGACTGCTCTCTGGAAACACCATATATTTT
TRBJ1-1 NA NA TRBV4-2 CASTAVSYTEAFF TGTGCCAGCACGGCGGTATCTTACACTGAAGCTTTCTTT
TRBJ2-3 few TRBD2 TRBV5-4 CATTSRVAGGPDTQYF TGTGCCACGACAAGTCGAGTAGCGGGAGGGCCAGATACGCAGTATTTT
TRBJ2-4 once TRBD1 TRBV10-3 CAISESRDRGNIQYF TGTGCCATCAGTGAGTCGCGGGACAGGGGTAACATTCAGTACTTC
TRBJ1-4 NA NA TRBV6-5 CASSRENEKLFF TGTGCCAGCAGTCGCGAGAATGAAAAACTGTTTTTT
TRBJ1-2 NA TRBD1 TRBV9 CASSKRQGPNYGYTF TGTGCCAGCAGCAAAAGACAGGGACCTAACTATGGCTACACCTTC
TRBJ2-7 NA TRBD2 TRBV5-1 CASSLRYSGLLAGDGNEQYF TGCGCCAGCAGCTTGAGATACTCAGGGTTACTAGCGGGAGATGGAAACGAGCAGTACTTC
TRBJ2-3 NA NA TRBV30 CAWSVSPGITDTQYF TGTGCCTGGAGTGTATCTCCGGGAATCACAGATACGCAGTATTTT
TRBJ2-5 NA TRBD1 TRBV2 CASSEGQGGQETQYF TGTGCCAGCAGTGAGGGACAGGGAGGCCAAGAGACCCAGTACTTC
TRBJ2-7 NA TRBD1 TRBV25-1 CASSGDRESYEQYF TGTGCCAGCAGTGGGGACAGAGAGTCCTACGAGCAGTACTTC
TRBJ2-3 NA NA TRBV19 CASSIAETDTQYF TGTGCCAGTAGTATAGCGGAGACAGATACGCAGTATTTT
TRBJ1-2 NA TRBD1 TRBV5-6 CASSPGQGADYGYTF TGTGCCAGCAGCCCGGGACAGGGGGCGGACTATGGCTACACCTTC
TRBJ1-2 few NA TRBV28 CASSSALAATVYGYTF TGTGCCAGCAGTTCGGCCTTGGCGGCAACCGTCTATGGCTACACCTTC
TRBJ2-3 NA NA TRBV4-1 CASSPPPGRTNTQYF TGCGCCAGCAGCCCACCTCCCGGGAGAACAAATACGCAGTATTTT
TRBJ2-2 NA NA TRBV25-1 CASSDVPGELFF TGTGCCAGCAGTGACGTTCCCGGGGAGCTGTTTTTT
TRBJ1-1 few TRBD1 TRBV2 CASSPGTGNTEAFF TGTGCCAGCAGTCCCGGGACAGGAAACACTGAAGCTTTCTTT
TRBJ2-2 NA TRBD1 TRBV15 CATSLDRDRSAGELFF TGTGCCACCAGCCTTGATCGGGACAGGAGCGCCGGGGAGCTGTTTTTT
TRBJ1-6 NA NA TRBV20-1 CSASRENNSPLHF TGCAGTGCTAGTCGGGAAAATAATTCACCCCTCCACTTT
TRBJ2-7 NA NA TRBV4-3 CASSQEGSSYEQYF TGCGCCAGCAGCCAAGAGGGCAGCTCCTACGAGCAGTACTTC
TRBJ2-2 few NA TRBV5-1 CASSSGLSNTGELFF TGCGCCAGCAGCTCGGGACTCAGTAACACCGGGGAGCTGTTTTTT
TRBJ2-1 NA TRBD2 TRBV28 CASRDVAGGLSYNEQFF TGTGCCAGCAGAGACGTAGCGGGGGGGCTGTCCTACAATGAGCAGTTCTTC
TRBJ1-6 NA NA TRBV27 CASSLLEGGNSPLHF TGTGCCAGCAGTTTACTGGAGGGCGGAAATTCACCCCTCCACTTT
TRBJ2-3 NA NA TRBV28 CASSLPADTQYF TGTGCCAGCAGTTTACCCGCAGATACGCAGTATTTT
TRBJ2-3 few NA TRBV9 CASSDGLYTQYF TGTGCCAGCAGCGACGGACTTTATACGCAGTATTTT
TRBJ1-6 NA NA TRBV7-2 CASSHPTGDYNSPLHF TGTGCCAGCAGCCACCCGACGGGGGACTATAATTCACCCCTCCACTTT
TRBJ2-7 NA TRBD2 TRBV6-5 CASSYGGVEQYF TGTGCCAGCAGCTACGGGGGGGTCGAGCAGTACTTC
TRBJ2-3 NA TRBD2 TRBV13 CASSSQTSGTTDTQYF TGTGCCAGCAGCTCGCAGACTAGCGGGACGACAGATACGCAGTATTTT
TRBJ1-6 NA NA TRBV19 CASSIDNSPLHF TGTGCCAGTAGCATTGATAATTCACCCCTCCACTTT